This TCR beta chain was captured by sequencing in a study of shared clonotypes between healthy human individuals. Study at large: The donor pool was made up of two women and three men aged 18 to 49.

The CD4+ fraction was divided into a CD45RA+ naive subset and a CD45RA-negative memory subset. The CDR3 loop spans 15 amino acids. With 5 bases clipped from V and 2 bases from J, the junction kept 7 bases outside the gene matches. Germline CDR1 reads MNHEY; CDR2 reads SVGAGI. Profiled with immunoSEQ multiplex PCR; TCRdb holds only in-frame clones, not every one. Among 2,100,000 or so clones, 90% to 97% were seen once, and the ten largest hold roughly 0.13%. The sample was naive CD4+ T cells sorted from blood. As to subset: CD45RA+ positively selected. This clonotype was sampled from a man aged 18-30 years in good health. The rearrangement joins TRBV6-5 to TRBJ2-7, with 9 positions matching TRBD1. CDR3 amino acids: CASSKTGTGTYEQYF. In DNA, the CDR3 is TGTGCCAGCAGTAAAACCGGGACAGGGACCTACGAGCAGTACTTC.